This T cell receptor (beta chain) was captured by sequencing in a study of shared clonotypes between healthy human individuals. Overall study findings and caveats: Lower generation probabilities were found for non-shared clonotypes than for those shared by all four donors. Only blood was sampled; tissue repertoires likely differ.

The J segment lost 4 bases and the V segment lost 6 bases, leaving 9 bases of the junction unmatched. CDR1 is MNHEY and CDR2 is SMNVEV in the germline V gene (reference sequence). This CDR3 has 15 amino acids. As regards this clone: Its target is not known.

CD45RO negativity and positive selection for CCR7 defined naive CD8 cells, a population that excluded terminally differentiated effector memory CD45RA+ cells. Each of the donors was a healthy adult who was HIV-negative and had not had a recent acute infection or vaccination. Libraries were prepared by immunoSEQ multiplex PCR; TCRdb keeps only in-frame clonotypes and omits some of them. The sample holds some 2,100,000 clones, about 93% seen once. Sequenced sample: naive CD8+ T cells from PBMCs. This chain joins TRBV27 and TRBJ2-5; 9 bases are shared with TRBD1. The receptor was derived from a man in his late teens or twenties in good health. Some clones in this sample may be carry-over from other donors' samples. Here the CDR3 DNA reads TGTGCCAGCAGGCCTACAGGGGGCTGGGGAGAGACCCAGTACTTC. Amino acid sequence: CASRPTGGWGETQYF.